What follows are 10 T cell receptor beta chains derived from one specimen sequenced in a study of blood T cell repertoires in COVID-19. Generated by immunoSEQ multiplex PCR, the TCRdb table keeps only in-frame clones and is missing some. The sample records under 150,000 clones, almost 80% being singletons. The sample was PBMCs or T cells enriched from blood (not recorded which). Every receptor here comes from a woman between 45 and 65 years old who had recovered from COVID-19.

The chain joins TRBV28 to TRBJ2-1; TRBD2 matches 9 bases. CDR3 length: 17 residues. Germline CDR1 and CDR2: MDHEN and SYDVKM. J was trimmed by 8 bases and V by 11 bases; bases with no gene match: 22. The CDR3 spells CAGAGGGSGRIIDEQFF. The CDR3, as DNA: TGTGCCGGCGCCGGGGGGGGTAGCGGGAGAATCATCGATGAGCAGTTCTTC.

The CDR3 DNA sequence: TGTGCCTGGAGGCAACAGGGGTTTCGGGATCAGCCCCAGCATTTT. Protein sequence: CAWRQQGFRDQPQHF. The chain links TRBV30 to TRBJ1-5; 7 bases match TRBD1. Germline CDR1 GTSNPN, CDR2 SVGIG (reference sequence). Germline trimming cut 3 bases from V and 5 bases from J; bases unmatched to any gene: 10. The CDR3 is made up of 15 amino acids.

The chain is built from TRBV6-5 and TRBJ2-7; TRBD1 matches at 8 bases. Losses at the gene ends were 4 bases for V and 5 bases for J; bases not matched to a gene: 10. CDR3 length equals 15 residues. The germline V gene encodes CDR1 MNHEY and CDR2 SVGAGI. The CDR3 spells CASSSILQGANEQYF. CDR3 in DNA: TGTGCCAGCAGTTCCATTCTTCAGGGGGCCAACGAGCAGTACTTC.

This chain connects TRBV28 to TRBJ2-1; possible D gene TRBD2, 6 bases. This CDR3 has 14 residues. V was pared by 5 bases and J by 4 bases, with 12 bases between. From germline, CDR1 is MDHEN and CDR2 SYDVKM. The CDR3 here is CASSLEGVYNEQFF. The CDR3 DNA is TGTGCCAGCAGTCTGGAGGGAGTTTACAATGAGCAGTTCTTC.

V and J are TRBV7-6 and TRBJ2-7; TRBD2 matches at 9 bases. The CDR3 has 15 amino acids. Per germline, CDR1 SGHVS and CDR2 FNYEAQ. Trimming removed 5 bases from V and 3 bases from J; junction bases left unmatched: 8. CDR3 in DNA: TGTGCCAGCAGCAAGCTAGCGGGGACCCTCTACGAGCAGTACTTC. It specifies CASSKLAGTLYEQYF.

The chain links TRBV12-5 to TRBJ1-4; D may be TRBD1 (6 bases). The ends were cut back, 5 bases at V and 8 bases at J, with 15 bases in the middle. Germline V CDR1 and CDR2: LGHNT, FRNRAP. CDR3 length equals 14 residues. The CDR3 nucleotides are TGTGCTAGTGGTCCACAGGGCAAAGGGGAAAAACTGTTTTTT. This gives the protein CASGPQGKGEKLFF.

The chain employs TRBV6-5 and TRBJ2-1; a possible D gene is TRBD2 (5 bases). V gave up 0 bases and J gave up 11 bases, with 8 bases separating them. Germline V gene sequence: CDR1 MNHEY, CDR2 SVGAGI. The CDR3 spans 12 residues. The chain's CDR3 is CASSYSGEKQFF. The CDR3 nucleotides read TGTGCCAGCAGTTACTCGGGAGAGAAGCAGTTCTTC.

The rearrangement links TRBV5-6 to TRBJ2-3; D might be TRBD2 (5 bases). Per the germline V gene, CDR1 is SGHDT and CDR2 is YYEEEE. V was shortened by 0 bases and J by 0 bases, with 5 bases between the two germline ends. This CDR3 spans 14 amino acids. CDR3 region: CASSLGGSTDTQYF. Here the CDR3 DNA reads TGTGCCAGCAGCTTGGGCGGGAGCACAGATACGCAGTATTTT.

The V gene is TRBV11-2, the J gene TRBJ1-4; 7 nucleotides match TRBD1. The CDR3 has 16 amino acids. Germline V gene data show CDR1 as SGHAT and CDR2 as FQNNGV. Losses at the gene ends were 5 bases for V and 5 bases for J; bases not matched to a gene: 11. DNA for the CDR3: TGTGCCAGCAGCCGAGGGACAGCCGTTACCAATGAAAAACTGTTTTTT. Residues: CASSRGTAVTNEKLFF.

CDR3 sequence reads: CAISEGGDTQYF. As DNA, the CDR3 is TGTGCCATCAGTGAGGGGGGGGATACGCAGTATTTT. V usage is TRBV10-3 and J usage is TRBJ2-3; tentative D call: TRBD2 (6 bases). V was clipped by 2 bases and J by 6 bases, with 6 bases between them. CDR3 length: 12 amino acids. Per germline, CDR1 ENHRY and CDR2 SYGVKD.